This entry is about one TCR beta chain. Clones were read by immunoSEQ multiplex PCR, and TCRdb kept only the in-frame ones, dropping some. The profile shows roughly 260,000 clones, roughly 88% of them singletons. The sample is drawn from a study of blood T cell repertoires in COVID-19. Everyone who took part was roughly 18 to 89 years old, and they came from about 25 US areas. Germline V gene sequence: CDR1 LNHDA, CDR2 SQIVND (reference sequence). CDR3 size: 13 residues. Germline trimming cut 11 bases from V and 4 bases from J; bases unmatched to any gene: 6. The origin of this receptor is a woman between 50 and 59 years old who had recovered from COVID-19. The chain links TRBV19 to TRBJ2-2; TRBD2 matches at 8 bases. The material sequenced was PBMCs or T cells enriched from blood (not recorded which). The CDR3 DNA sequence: TGTGCCTTAGCGGGGCGGGGCACCGGGGAGCTGTTTTTT. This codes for CALAGRGTGELFF.